Listed below are T cell receptor beta chains from one sample, sequenced in a study of cytomegalovirus exposure and HLA in healthy donors. Assay used: immunoSEQ multiplex PCR; TCRdb lists only in-frame clones, some missing. The table includes around 190,000 clones, about 83% detected once. Sequenced material: PBMCs. All receptors come from a woman under 30 in good health and CMV-seronegative. Each CDR3 is given with its conserved first and last residue. A D gene is named only where the DNA matches it firmly. The listing skips clone size in some rows; elsewhere it reads once, few, many or a size class.

D	V	J	size	CDR3	DNA
.	TRBV6-5	TRBJ2-5	once	CASSPGLLGETQYF	TGTGCCAGCAGCCCTGGACTATTGGGTGAGACCCAGTACTTC
.	TRBV19	TRBJ1-5	.	CASRFLTGVLHF	TGTGCCAGTAGGTTTTTGACAGGAGTGTTGCATTTT
TRBD1	TRBV2	TRBJ1-2	.	CASSESKGTGSNYGYTF	TGTGCCAGCAGTGAATCTAAGGGGACAGGGTCCAACTATGGCTACACCTTC
TRBD1	TRBV29-1	TRBJ2-5	.	CSAQPGDRAETQYF	TGCAGCGCGCAACCGGGGGACAGGGCCGAGACCCAGTACTTC
TRBD2	TRBV18	TRBJ2-1	few	CASSPPGRLAHNEQFF	TGTGCCAGCTCACCACCTGGTAGACTAGCACACAATGAGCAGTTCTTC
TRBD2	TRBV5-6	TRBJ2-7	.	CASSYGTSSQISYEQYF	TGTGCCAGCAGCTACGGGACTAGCTCACAAATATCCTACGAGCAGTACTTC
.	TRBV7-9	TRBJ2-7	.	CASSLGAGQYF	TGTGCCAGCAGCTTAGGAGCGGGGCAGTACTTC
.	TRBV10-1	TRBJ1-1	.	CASRKEGVMNTEAFF	TGCGCCAGCAGAAAAGAGGGGGTCATGAACACTGAAGCTTTCTTT
.	TRBV5-4	TRBJ1-1	.	CASSSRTENTEAFF	TGTGCCAGCAGCTCCCGGACAGAGAACACTGAAGCTTTCTTT
.	TRBV5-1	TRBJ2-6	.	CASSSGGRGNSGANVLTF	TGCGCCAGCAGCTCGGGAGGCAGGGGCAACTCTGGGGCCAACGTCCTGACTTTC
.	TRBV7-9	TRBJ2-7	.	CASSSRQHTRGYEQYF	TGTGCCAGCAGCTCCAGACAGCATACCAGGGGTTACGAGCAGTACTTC
.	TRBV2	TRBJ2-3	.	CASCDSGTDTQYF	TGTGCCAGCTGTGATAGCGGCACAGATACGCAGTATTTT
TRBD1	TRBV7-9	TRBJ1-2	.	CASSTGVGVAGYTF	TGTGCCAGCAGCACAGGGGTCGGGGTAGCTGGCTACACCTTC
TRBD1	TRBV28	TRBJ2-2	once	CASSRDRYTGELFF	TGTGCCAGCAGTCGGGACAGATACACCGGGGAGCTGTTTTTT
TRBD2	TRBV2	TRBJ2-7	.	CAGVLAGQSYEQYF	TGTGCCGGGGTACTAGCGGGGCAATCCTACGAGCAGTACTTC
TRBD1	TRBV7-9	TRBJ1-2	.	CASSLKGAPLDGYTF	TGTGCCAGCAGCTTGAAGGGGGCCCCTTTGGATGGCTACACCTTC
.	TRBV9	TRBJ1-1	.	CASTTGDSNTEAFF	TGTGCCAGCACCACCGGGGATTCGAACACTGAAGCTTTCTTT
.	TRBV2	TRBJ2-5	.	CASRTGRETQYF	TGTGCCAGCAGAACAGGGCGAGAGACCCAGTACTTC
.	TRBV6-1	TRBJ2-1	.	CASSVMTVYEQFF	TGTGCCAGCAGTGTGATGACAGTATATGAGCAGTTCTTC
TRBD2	TRBV5-4	TRBJ2-5	.	CASRTSGQETQYF	TGTGCCAGCAGGACTAGCGGCCAAGAGACCCAGTACTTC
.	TRBV10-3	TRBJ2-7	.	CAISLLGSPYEQYF	TGTGCCATCAGTCTTCTGGGGAGCCCCTACGAGCAGTACTTC
TRBD1	TRBV6-5	TRBJ2-7	.	CASSPGTGGPYEQYF	TGTGCCAGCAGCCCCGGGACAGGGGGGCCCTACGAGCAGTACTTC
TRBD1	TRBV9	TRBJ1-1	.	CASNGQGATEAFF	TGTGCCAGCAACGGACAGGGCGCCACTGAAGCTTTCTTT
.	TRBV5-6	TRBJ2-7	.	CASSLEAREQYF	TGTGCCAGCAGCTTGGAAGCCCGGGAGCAGTACTTC
TRBD1	TRBV6-5	TRBJ1-1	many	CAGQQGQNTEAFF	TGTGCCGGACAACAGGGGCAGAACACTGAAGCTTTCTTT
.	TRBV4-1	TRBJ2-7	.	CASSHPFRDKDGEQYF	TGCGCCAGCAGCCACCCTTTCCGGGACAAGGACGGGGAGCAGTACTTC